A selection of T cell receptor beta chains follows, all from one sample in a study of T cell repertoires in cytomegalovirus infection. No antigen is known for these receptors. TCRdb redid the calling of the reads with MiXCR, one entry per CDR3 protein. The data hold about 130,000 distinct CDR3 sequences, with more than 20% observed a single time. Sequenced input: PBMCs, sequenced either directly or after in vitro stimulation (not recorded which). The origin of the receptors is a human donor in good health (CMV status not recorded). Some clones in this sample may be carry-over from other donors' samples. Both conserved end residues are trimmed from each CDR3. A D gene is named only where the DNA matches it firmly.

length	V	D	J	CDR3
14	TRBV7-6	.	TRBJ2-7	ASSQPPSRDSYEQY
13	TRBV28	.	TRBJ2-1	ASNLGEIRYNEQF
13	TRBV4-3	.	TRBJ2-3	ASSPTRGSTDTQY
11	TRBV7-8	.	TRBJ1-5	ASSLSGNQPQH
14	TRBV20-1	.	TRBJ1-6	SARTTLSPDNSPLH
13	TRBV20-1	TRBD2	TRBJ2-5	SARVVAGVAETQY
12	TRBV7-2	.	TRBJ2-2	ASIGGQFTGELF
12	TRBV30	.	TRBJ2-1	AWSLLATYNEQF
12	TRBV20-1	.	TRBJ1-1	SAREGQGNTEAF
15	TRBV30	TRBD1	TRBJ1-6	AWSPSLLGTGNSPLH
13	TRBV20-1	TRBD2	TRBJ2-1	SASLAGGKNNEQI
12	TRBV7-3	.	TRBJ2-7	ASSLQGPLYEQY
11	TRBV20-1	.	TRBJ1-5	SASIGFNQPQH
15	TRBV7-9	.	TRBJ2-2	ASTLLTGTRNTGELF
13	TRBV7-8	TRBD1	TRBJ1-5	ASSPSGQGGQPQH
10	TRBV7-2	.	TRBJ2-4	ASSARGNIQY
12	TRBV19	.	TRBJ1-6	ASSSTQAGSPLH
13	TRBV7-8	.	TRBJ2-1	ASSPRTGSRNEQF
13	TRBV7-8	.	TRBJ1-4	ASSLTDGSGIRLF
14	TRBV6-6	.	TRBJ1-1	ASSYGPTGRDTEAF
13	TRBV27	TRBD1	TRBJ2-7	ASSLQGQGPYEQY
11	TRBV7-2	.	TRBJ1-5	ASTTQGEQPQH
18	TRBV12-3/TRBV12-4	.	TRBJ1-4	ASSFRGSLGPQGGLEKLF
14	TRBV6-6	.	TRBJ1-5	ASSQQGWSDGQPQH
13	TRBV12-3/TRBV12-4	TRBD2	TRBJ2-3	ASSPRAGATDTQY
13	TRBV5-1	TRBD1	TRBJ2-3	ASRFPGQSTDTQY
10	TRBV24-1	TRBD2	TRBJ2-1	ATASGRGEQF
12	TRBV6-5	TRBD1	TRBJ2-3	ASRNQGAADTQY
12	TRBV6-6	.	TRBJ1-2	ASSYSNRDDGYT
12	TRBV27	.	TRBJ1-5	ASRNPYKDQPQH